The 29 T cell receptor beta chains below all came from one sample that was sequenced in a study of regulatory T cells in long-lasting Graves disease. Time point: newly diagnosed GD, antithyroid drugs for less than 3 months. PBMCs were the source of the RNA used for TCR sequencing. Arm-PCR of CDR3 regions and iRepertoire HTBI primers were used to build TCR beta libraries. In TCRdb, the multiplex PCR reads were re-called with MiXCR into one record per CDR3 protein. The data contain around 480,000 distinct CDR3 sequences, 16% of them singletons. This sample was shared with a second study, whose subject was T cells in Graves' hyperthyroidism and ophthalmopathy.

The material was peripheral blood mononuclear cells (PBMCs), obtained at new diagnosis, from a patient treated with antithyroid drugs. All receptors come from a woman between 40 and 65 years old with Graves disease.

V is TRBV5-1 and J is TRBJ2-4, with 7 nucleotides matching TRBD1. Per germline, CDR1 SGHRS and CDR2 YFSETQ. The CDR3 spans 14 residues. V trimming: 3 bases; J trimming: 7 bases; junction bases outside the gene matches: 7. CDR3: CASSSGTADNIQYF. The CDR3 DNA follows: TGCGCCAGCAGCTCCGGGACAGCGGACAACATTCAGTACTTC.

Concerning this clonotype itself: A read error may be the cause here, since a much bigger clone is one base away. The CDR3 bases are TGTGCCAGCAGTTTATCAGGGTCCTACAATAAGCAGTTCTTC. Amino acid sequence: CASSLSGSYNKQFF. The rearrangement uses TRBV28 and TRBJ2-1, with TRBD1 as a possible D gene (5 bases). The CDR3 is 14 residues long. CDR1 MDHEN and CDR2 SYDVKM come from the germline V gene.

In its sample, this clonotype was seen many times. The chain recombines TRBV20-1 with TRBJ1-3; D gene unclear. V lost 5 bases and J lost 2, with 13 bases in between. Germline V CDR1 and CDR2: DFQATT, SNEGSKA (reference sequence). The CDR3 totals 14 residues. In nucleotides, the CDR3 is TGCAGTGCTCAACAGAGCTCCACTGGAAACACCATATATTTT. It specifies CSAQQSSTGNTIYF.

The table lists this clonotype with a few counts. This chain's CDR3 is CASSFQGQGETEAFF. The CDR3 DNA is TGTGCCAGCAGCTTCCAAGGACAGGGCGAAACTGAAGCTTTCTTT. The chain combines TRBV7-9 with TRBJ1-1; 8 bases line up with TRBD1. Germline V lookup: CDR1 SEHNR, CDR2 FQNEAQ (reference sequence). The CDR3 is made up of 15 amino acids. V dropped 3 bases and J dropped 5; count of bases not matched to a gene: 8. The full variable domain, with the rest looked up from reference TRBV7-9 and TRBJ1-1, is DTGVSQNPRHKITKRGQNVTFRCDPISEHNRLYWYRQTLGQGPEFLTYFQNEAQLEKSRLLSDRFSAERPKGSFSTLEIQRTEQGDSAMYLCASSFQGQGETEAFFGQGTRLTVV.

CDR3 amino acids: CSASPRTSVRTDTQYF. The CDR3, as DNA: TGCAGTGCTTCCCCTCGTACTAGCGTTCGCACAGATACGCAGTATTTT. The genes are TRBV20-1 and TRBJ2-3, with 7 nucleotides matching TRBD2. This CDR3 is built from 16 residues. J gave up 1 base and V 5 bases, and 12 bases lay outside the gene matches. The germline V gene has CDR1 DFQATT and CDR2 SNEGSKA (reference sequence).

The chain carries TRBV20-1 and TRBJ1-1, with a possible D match to TRBD1 (5 bases). This CDR3 has 14 residues. The germline V gene encodes CDR1 DFQATT and CDR2 SNEGSKA (reference sequence). The germline V and J ends were trimmed by 1 base and 1 base, with 10 bases remaining between them. CDR3 nucleotides: TGCAGTGCTAGAGGGGCAGGGCGGAACACTGAAGCTTTCTTT. It translates to CSARGAGRNTEAFF.

The gene calls are TRBV20-1 and TRBJ1-2; D ambiguous. The V gene's germline CDR1 is DFQATT and CDR2 SNEGSKA (reference sequence). The CDR3 consists of 11 residues. V lost 6 bases, J lost 3 bases, and 8 bases lay in between. The CDR3 protein is CSAGPDYGYTF. The CDR3 region has the DNA TGCAGTGCGGGTCCTGACTATGGCTACACCTTC.

The chain is built from TRBV2 and TRBJ2-1; 10 nucleotides match TRBD2. V shed 7 bases, J shed 5 bases, and the junction held 5 bases outside the gene matches. This CDR3 is built from 14 residues. Germline V lookup: CDR1 SNHLY, CDR2 FYNNEI. The CDR3 spells CASTKSGGDNEQFF. CDR3 nucleotides: TGTGCCAGCACCAAGAGCGGGGGGGACAATGAGCAGTTCTTC.

This clonotype was seen ten or more times. The chain carries TRBV9 and TRBJ1-1, with 9 nucleotides matching TRBD1. The CDR3 runs 15 residues. Germline V gene data show CDR1 as SGDLS and CDR2 as YYNGEE. The ends lost 1 base at V and 1 base at J; junction bases unmatched: 2. CDR3 bases: TGTGCCAGCAGCGTACCGGGACAGGGGAACACTGAAGCTTTCTTT. Amino acids: CASSVPGQGNTEAFF.

In regard to this clonotype: Possible read error: a much larger clone is one base away. The CDR3 sequence: CASSHSAREWEKLFF. The DNA for the CDR3 is TGTGCCAGCAGTCACTCGGCCAGGGAGTGGGAAAAACTGTTTTTT. V gene TRBV6-5 combines with J gene TRBJ1-4; possible D gene TRBD1, 5 bases. CDR3 length equals 15 residues. CDR1 MNHEY and CDR2 SVGAGI come from the germline V gene.

This chain joins TRBV2 and TRBJ2-4; TRBD1 agrees at 9 bases. CDR3 size: 14 residues. From germline, CDR1 is SNHLY and CDR2 FYNNEI. The V gene end was trimmed by 6 bases and the J gene end by 7 bases; junction bases not matched to a gene: 7. The CDR3 sequence is CASSALGQGNIQYF. The CDR3 DNA reads TGTGCCAGCAGCGCCCTGGGACAGGGTAACATTCAGTACTTC.

At least ten counts were recorded for this clonotype. The chain recombines TRBV12-3 or TRBV12-4 with TRBJ2-6; D perhaps matches TRBD1 (6 bases). V was clipped by 6 bases and J by 0 bases, with 15 bases between them. The CDR3 contains 17 residues. CDR3 DNA sequence: TGTGCCAGCAGACGGGACACTGGCAGCTCTGGGGCCAACGTCCTGACTTTC. The encoded protein is CASRRDTGSSGANVLTF.

The chain employs TRBV7-2 and TRBJ2-4, with 10 nucleotides matching TRBD2. Germline V lookup: CDR1 SGHTA, CDR2 FQGNSA. Trimming at V came to 1 base and at J to 1 base, leaving 13 bases not matched to a gene. The CDR3 loop spans 20 amino acids. CDR3 nucleotides: TGTGCCAGCAGCTTAGAGGCGAATAGCGGGGGGACCGGGGCCAAAAACATTCAGTACTTC. Its translation is CASSLEANSGGTGAKNIQYF.

This clonotype was picked up many times. J is TRBJ2-1 and V is TRBV11-2, with D tentatively TRBD2 (5 bases). Per germline, CDR1 SGHAT and CDR2 FQNNGV. The CDR3 is 14 amino acids. Trimming pared 2 bases from V and 6 bases from J, leaving 11 bases between. The CDR3 protein is CASSLRAGINEQFF. The CDR3 nucleotides are TGTGCCAGCAGCTTAAGGGCCGGGATCAATGAGCAGTTCTTC.

This clonotype has more than one count but fewer than ten. The V gene is TRBV6-4, the J gene TRBJ2-7; TRBD2 might be the D (5 bases). This CDR3 region has 14 residues. From germline, CDR1 is MRHNA and CDR2 SNTAGT. V lost 4 bases, J lost 3 bases, and 13 bases lay in between. CDR3 DNA sequence: TGTGCCAGCAGTGCCGTGGAGGAGTACTACGAGCAGTACTTC. This codes for CASSAVEEYYEQYF.

This clonotype was seen repeatedly, ten times or more. CDR3 bases: TGTGCCAGCAACCCGGGACAGGGTGTGTACGAGCAGTACTTC. Translating it yields CASNPGQGVYEQYF. The J gene is TRBJ2-7, the V gene TRBV11-2, with 9 bases aligning to TRBD1. Germline-derived CDR1 and CDR2 are SGHAT and FQNNGV. The trim removed 7 bases at V and 4 bases at J, leaving 8 bases unmatched. CDR3 length: 14 residues.

This clonotype was found a few times. J is TRBJ2-5 and V is TRBV7-9, with TRBD1 identical over 8 bases. Germline loops: CDR1 SEHNR, CDR2 FQNEAQ (reference sequence). This CDR3 contains 15 residues. J lost 2 bases, V lost 4 bases, and 6 bases had no gene match. The CDR3: CASSYGTGKQETQYF. The DNA of the CDR3 is TGTGCCAGCAGCTACGGGACAGGCAAACAAGAGACCCAGTACTTC.

This clonotype was counted ten times or more. The chain employs TRBV3-1 and TRBJ1-4; D is undetermined. Trimming took 1 base from V and 8 from J, leaving 8 bases between them. The CDR3 consists of 13 residues. Looked up from germline, CDR1 is LGHDT and CDR2 is YNNKEL (reference sequence). CDR3 protein: CASSQGHGEKLFF. CDR3 in DNA: TGTGCCAGCAGCCAAGGACACGGAGAAAAACTGTTTTTT.

This clonotype showed up just a few times. CDR3 DNA sequence: TGTGCCAGCAGCTTAAGGGTTGGAAACACCATATATTTT. Its translation is CASSLRVGNTIYF. The rearrangement joins TRBV12-3 or TRBV12-4 to TRBJ1-3; D uncertain. Trimming shortened V by 6 bases and J by 3 bases, and 9 bases separated the two germline ends. The CDR3 totals 13 residues.

The chain carries TRBV7-6 and TRBJ2-5, with TRBD2 identical over 9 bases. J was trimmed by 5 bases and V by 5 bases; bases with no gene match: 12. In germline, CDR1 is SGHVS, CDR2 FNYEAQ. The CDR3 loop spans 16 amino acids. The CDR3 nucleotides read TGTGCCAGCAGCCCCGTAAGGGCGGGGGGGCAGGAGACCCAGTACTTC. Its translation is CASSPVRAGGQETQYF.

Many counts were recorded for this clonotype. This chain joins TRBV28 and TRBJ2-3, with a possible D match to TRBD2 (6 bases). The CDR3 contains 19 residues. Germline V CDR1 and CDR2: MDHEN, SYDVKM. V lost 1 base, J lost 0 bases, and 20 bases lay in between. CDR3 coding DNA: TGTGCCAGCAGTTTATCCCGGACTACCATCTCCCCTAGCACAGATACGCAGTATTTT. It codes for CASSLSRTTISPSTDTQYF.

This clonotype was seen many times. This chain connects TRBV2 to TRBJ2-7, with D perhaps TRBD1 (6 bases). CDR3 length: 15 amino acids. CDR1 and CDR2 from the germline V gene are SNHLY and FYNNEI. Trimming took off 3 bases at V and 2 bases at J, with 14 bases between the two ends. The CDR3 nucleotides are TGTGCCAGCAGTGAGGGGCAGGGGCAAACCTACGAGCAGTACTTC. Translation gives CASSEGQGQTYEQYF.

This clonotype occurred many times. The CDR3 nucleotides read TGTGCCAGCAGTGGGATAACAGGGAGCACTGAAGCTTTCTTT. Its translation is CASSGITGSTEAFF. The gene calls are TRBV2 and TRBJ1-1, with D possibly TRBD1 on 6 matching bases. CDR1 is SNHLY, CDR2 FYNNEI, per germline. Trimming pared 4 bases from V and 4 bases from J, leaving 13 bases between. The CDR3 is 14 residues long.

This clonotype was counted between two and nine times. The chain is built from TRBV18 and TRBJ2-7; 7 nucleotides match TRBD1. With 3 bases clipped from V and 1 base from J, the junction kept 6 bases outside the gene matches. Germline loops: CDR1 KGHSH, CDR2 LQKENI. The CDR3 contains 15 residues. The chain's CDR3 is CASSPRDSQSYEQYF. The CDR3 coding sequence is TGTGCCAGCTCACCGAGGGACAGTCAATCCTACGAGCAGTACTTC.

This clonotype was observed at least ten times. The J gene is TRBJ1-3, the V gene TRBV30; TRBD1 matches at 8 bases. V was pared by 6 bases and J by 0 bases, with 7 bases of the junction left unmatched. The germline gives CDR1 GTSNPN, CDR2 SVGIG (reference sequence). The CDR3 runs to 15 residues. CDR3: CACTTGGSSGNTIYF. The CDR3 DNA reads TGTGCCTGTACTACAGGGGGGAGCTCTGGAAACACCATATATTTT. Full variable domain (missing parts from reference TRBV30 and TRBJ1-3): SQTIHQWPATLVQPVGSPLSLECTVEGTSNPNLYWYRQAAGRGLQLLFYSVGIGQISSEVPQNLSASRPQDRQFILSSKKLLLSDSGFYLCACTTGGSSGNTIYFGEGSWLTVV.

This rearrangement joins TRBV29-1 to TRBJ1-5; D perhaps matches TRBD1 (5 bases). V was clipped by 6 bases and J by 0 bases, with 9 bases between them. The CDR3 sequence is 13 residues long. Germline-derived CDR1 and CDR2 are SQVTM and ANQGSEA. This CDR3 is CSVGGGSNQPQHF. CDR3 DNA sequence: TGCAGCGTCGGGGGGGGTAGCAATCAGCCCCAGCATTTT.

This clonotype has a handful of counts. The CDR3 is CASSRDILYGYTF. The DNA for the CDR3 is TGTGCCAGCAGCCGGGACATCCTTTATGGCTACACCTTC. The chain recombines TRBV3-1 with TRBJ1-2, with D perhaps matching TRBD1 (6 bases). Trimming stripped 4 bases from V and 5 bases from J, with 11 bases between. The CDR3 sequence is 13 residues long. Germline assignment: CDR1 LGHDT and CDR2 YNNKEL (reference sequence).

This clonotype was found many times. The V gene is TRBV20-1, the J gene TRBJ2-3; D is possibly TRBD1 or TRBD2 (6 bases each). CDR1 DFQATT and CDR2 SNEGSKA come from the germline V gene (reference sequence). The CDR3 totals 14 residues. Trimming shortened V by 6 bases and J by 2 bases, and 15 bases separated the two germline ends. CDR3 amino acids: CSAHLRGDTDTQYF. CDR3 DNA: TGCAGTGCCCACCTAAGGGGGGACACAGATACGCAGTATTTT.

This clonotype was seen only a few times. V usage is TRBV19 and J usage is TRBJ1-4, with TRBD1 matching 8 bases. Trimming cost V 6 bases and J 8 bases; bases outside gene matches: 5. This CDR3 is 13 amino acids long. Germline V CDR1 and CDR2: LNHDA, SQIVND (reference sequence). The CDR3 sequence: CASRNQGAEKLFF. Here the CDR3 DNA reads TGTGCCAGTAGAAATCAGGGGGCCGAAAAACTGTTTTTT.